This TCR beta chain was sequenced in a study of blood T cell repertoires in COVID-19. Study context: The analysed material was cDNA or gDNA that came from T cells, B-cell-depleted T cells, or PBMCs.

Germline CDR1 SEHNR, CDR2 FQNEAQ (reference sequence). The ends lost 10 bases at V and 0 bases at J; junction bases unmatched: 4. The CDR3 runs to 14 residues. It was during active infection that Seattle patients were enrolled and then longitudinally followed. The repertoire was sequenced with immunoSEQ multiplex PCR; TCRdb's copy has only in-frame clones and lacks some. The data show 250,000 or so clones, with 90% seen just once and under 2.5% held by the top ten. This receptor was identified in a woman aged 60-70 years with COVID-19, enrolled during active disease. The sample comprised peripheral blood. The rearrangement joins TRBV7-9 to TRBJ2-3, with TRBD2 identical over 10 bases. The CDR3 loop is CATPTSGSTDTQYF. CDR3 bases: TGTGCCACTCCGACTAGCGGGAGCACAGATACGCAGTATTTT.